Below, 16 T cell receptor beta chains from the same sample are listed, as sequenced in a study of vaccination and CD4 T cells after COVID-19. No antigen has been identified for these receptors. An Oncomine TCR Beta short-read assay was used to sequence the DNA from cultured CD4+ T cells. TCRdb analysed the PCR reads with MiXCR anew, one entry per CDR3 protein. The sample records approximately 6,500 distinct CDR3 sequences, more than 50% being singletons. As for treatment: approximately 11-day PBMC culture with coronavirus spike peptide pools or control peptides (ViraFEST assay). Material for sequencing was CD4+ T cells from blood, cultured in vitro. The receptor source for this set is a human donor who had recovered from COVID-19.

The chain employs TRBV6-9 and TRBJ1-5; 7 bases are shared with TRBD1. There are 18 residues in the CDR3. Unmatched junction bases numbered 10, after V lost 1 base and J lost 1 base. CDR1 is MNHGY, CDR2 SVAAGI, per germline. CDR3 region: CASSYWGVRDRSNQPQHF. CDR3 in DNA: TGTGCCAGCAGTTATTGGGGCGTGCGGGACAGAAGCAATCAGCCCCAGCATTTT.

This clonotype was detected only a few times. V is TRBV7-9 and J is TRBJ2-7, with D uncertain. The CDR3 spans 13 residues. Germline V gene sequence: CDR1 SEHNR, CDR2 FQNEAQ (reference sequence). Between the trimmed V and J ends, which lost 2 bases and 7 bases, there was a span of 12 bases. CDR3 in DNA: TGTGCCAGCAGCTTAAGGGCGGCAAAAGAGCAGTACTTC. It yields the protein CASSLRAAKEQYF.

The chain joins TRBV27 to TRBJ1-4, with D hard to call. The V end was cut by 5 bases, the J end by 4 bases, with 11 bases between. CDR3 length: 14 amino acids. Germline V gene sequence: CDR1 MNHEY, CDR2 SMNVEV (reference sequence). The CDR3: CASSTSTFNEKLFF. The DNA for the CDR3 is TGTGCCAGCAGTACATCGACCTTTAATGAAAAACTGTTTTTT.

The chain links TRBV2 to TRBJ2-6; D possibly uses TRBD1 or TRBD2 (5 bases each). V shed 6 bases and J shed 3 bases, with 18 bases lying between them. Germline V CDR1 and CDR2: SNHLY, FYNNEI. The CDR3 runs 17 residues. DNA of the CDR3: TGTGCCAGCAGAGTCGGTCAGGGACGGGTTGGGGCCAACGTCCTGACTTTC. As protein: CASRVGQGRVGANVLTF.

This sequence joins TRBV7-8 and TRBJ2-4; 8 bases fit TRBD2. The trim removed 0 bases at V and 1 base at J, leaving 5 bases unmatched. CDR3 length: 17 amino acids. The germline V gene encodes CDR1 SGHVS and CDR2 FQNEAQ. Here the CDR3 DNA reads TGTGCCAGCAGCTTAGCTAGCGGGGTCGTTGCCAAAAACATTCAGTACTTC. This sequence encodes CASSLASGVVAKNIQYF. Supplemented by reference TRBV7-8 and TRBJ2-4, the full variable domain reads GAGVSQSPRYKVAKRGQDVALRCDPISGHVSLFWYQQALGQGPEFLTYFQNEAQLDKSGLPSDRFFAERPEGSVSTLKIQRTQQEDSAVYLCASSLASGVVAKNIQYFGAGTRLSVL.

This chain connects TRBV28 to TRBJ1-2, with D possibly being TRBD1 (6 bases). Germline values: CDR1 MDHEN, CDR2 SYDVKM. The CDR3 runs to 15 residues. With 5 bases removed from V and 0 bases from J, the gap between germline ends came to 13 bases. The CDR3 region has the DNA TGTGCCAGCAGTGATTACAGGGAAGCTAACTATGGCTACACCTTC. This sequence encodes CASSDYREANYGYTF.

This clonotype was detected only a few times. The chain couples TRBV7-9 to TRBJ2-3; D not certain. Trimming removed 4 bases at V and 0 bases at J, with 8 bases between. The germline V gene encodes CDR1 SEHNR and CDR2 FQNEAQ (reference sequence). This CDR3 contains 14 residues. The CDR3 region has the DNA TGTGCCAGCAGCTCACGGACCAGCACAGATACGCAGTATTTT. Translated: CASSSRTSTDTQYF.

V usage is TRBV7-2 and J usage is TRBJ2-2; 8 positions agree with TRBD2. Germline V gives CDR1 SGHTA, CDR2 FQGNSA. The CDR3 extends over 15 amino acids. The V gene end was trimmed by 5 bases and the J gene end by 3 bases; junction bases not matched to a gene: 5. The CDR3 protein is CASSKRAGDTGELFF. DNA of the CDR3: TGTGCCAGCAGCAAACGAGCGGGGGACACCGGGGAGCTGTTTTTT.

The gene calls are TRBV19 and TRBJ2-5; D call uncertain. This CDR3 contains 14 residues. Trimming left V 2 bases short and J 5 bases short, with 12 bases between. CDR1 LNHDA and CDR2 SQIVND come from the germline V gene (reference sequence). The CDR3 protein is CASSISPSSETQYF. The CDR3 nucleotides read TGTGCCAGTAGTATATCGCCCAGTTCGGAGACCCAGTACTTC.

J is TRBJ2-2 and V is TRBV7-2; D ambiguous. This CDR3 is 13 amino acids long. The germline V gene has CDR1 SGHTA and CDR2 FQGNSA. The germline V and J ends were trimmed by 1 base and 8 bases, with 8 bases remaining between them. The DNA for the CDR3 is TGTGCCAGCAGCTTAGTGAGGTCGGGGGAGCTGTTTTTT. This codes for CASSLVRSGELFF.

This clonotype occurred a few times. This chain connects TRBV7-3 to TRBJ2-1; 12 bases line up with TRBD2. V gave up 4 bases and J gave up 8 bases; unmatched junction bases: 6. Per the germline V gene, CDR1 is SGHTA and CDR2 is FQGTGA. CDR3 length equals 15 residues. The CDR3 reads CASSSTSGSYHEQFF. In DNA form, the CDR3 reads TGTGCCAGCAGCTCGACTAGCGGGAGTTACCATGAGCAGTTCTTC. Full variable domain (remainder filled in from reference TRBV7-3 and TRBJ2-1): GAGVSQTPSNKVTEKGKYVELRCDPISGHTALYWYRQSLGQGPEFLIYFQGTGAADDSGLPNDRFFAVRPEGSVSTLKIQRTERGDSAVYLCASSSTSGSYHEQFFGPGTRLTVL.

This rearrangement joins TRBV27 to TRBJ2-5, with TRBD1 matching 7 bases. Per the germline V gene, CDR1 is MNHEY and CDR2 is SMNVEV (reference sequence). Trimming removed 7 bases from V and 4 bases from J; junction bases left unmatched: 12. The CDR3 has 15 amino acids. For the CDR3, the DNA is TGTGCCAGCACACCGAACAGGGGTGGTGGAGAGACCCAGTACTTC. This gives the protein CASTPNRGGGETQYF.

This clonotype was detected a few times. The chain has TRBV6-1 and TRBJ2-7, with a weak D call TRBD2 (5 bases). CDR1 and CDR2 from the germline V gene are MNHNS and SASEGT. V was shortened by 6 bases and J by 2 bases, with 14 bases between the two germline ends. This CDR3 has 14 residues. CDR3 protein: CASSRSLAAYEQYF. The CDR3 coding sequence is TGTGCCAGCAGCCGGAGCCTAGCCGCCTACGAGCAGTACTTC.

The V call is TRBV20-1, the J call TRBJ2-3; 10 positions agree with TRBD1. V shed 3 bases and J 6 bases; nucleotides not matched to a gene: 6. The CDR3 covers 14 residues. Per the germline V gene, CDR1 is DFQATT and CDR2 is SNEGSKA (reference sequence). CDR3 sequence reads: CSASRDRGSDTQYF. In DNA, the CDR3 is TGCAGTGCTAGCCGGGACAGGGGTTCGGATACGCAGTATTTT.

This clonotype appeared a few times. The chain joins TRBV7-9 to TRBJ1-2; TRBD1 aligns across 7 bases. The CDR3 is 14 residues long. The trim removed 6 bases at V and 4 bases at J, leaving 8 bases unmatched. Germline CDR1 and CDR2: SEHNR and FQNEAQ (reference sequence). The CDR3 DNA follows: TGTGCCAGCAGTTTCACAGGGGCATCCTATGGCTACACCTTC. This encodes CASSFTGASYGYTF. Combining the CDR3 with reference TRBV7-9 and TRBJ1-2 gives the whole variable domain DTGVSQNPRHKITKRGQNVTFRCDPISEHNRLYWYRQTLGQGPEFLTYFQNEAQLEKSRLLSDRFSAERPKGSFSTLEIQRTEQGDSAMYLCASSFTGASYGYTFGSGTRLTVV.

Only a few counts were recorded for this clonotype. J is TRBJ1-1 and V is TRBV28; tentatively, D is TRBD1 (6 bases). Per germline, CDR1 MDHEN and CDR2 SYDVKM. V was trimmed by 6 bases and J by 1 base, leaving 12 bases between them. This CDR3 has 14 amino acids. The CDR3 DNA reads TGTGCCAGCAGCTCCGGGGGGCAGAACACTGAAGCTTTCTTT. Residues: CASSSGGQNTEAFF.